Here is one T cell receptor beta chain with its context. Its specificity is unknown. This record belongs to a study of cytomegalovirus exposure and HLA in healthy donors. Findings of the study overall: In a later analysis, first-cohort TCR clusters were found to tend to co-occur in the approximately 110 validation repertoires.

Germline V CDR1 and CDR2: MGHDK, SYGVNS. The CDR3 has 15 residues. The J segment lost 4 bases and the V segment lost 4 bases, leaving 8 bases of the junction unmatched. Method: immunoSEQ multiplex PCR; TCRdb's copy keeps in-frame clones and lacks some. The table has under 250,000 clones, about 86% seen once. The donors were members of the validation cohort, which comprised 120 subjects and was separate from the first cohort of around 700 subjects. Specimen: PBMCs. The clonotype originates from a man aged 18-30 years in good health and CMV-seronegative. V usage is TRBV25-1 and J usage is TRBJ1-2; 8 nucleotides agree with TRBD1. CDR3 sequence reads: CASSAQTGGSYGYTF. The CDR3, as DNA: TGTGCCAGCAGTGCACAAACAGGGGGAAGCTATGGCTACACCTTC.